This TCR beta chain was identified during a study of blood T cell repertoires in COVID-19. Looking at the study overall: There were acute and convalescent COVID-19 samples, and they came from the United States, Italy and Spain. In each case, the material was cDNA or gDNA derived from T cells, B-cell-depleted T cells, or PBMCs.

In the original workflow: Quantification of nucleated cells was approximated via reference gene primer amplification. Sequenced by immunoSEQ multiplex PCR; TCRdb stores in-frame clones only, minus some. V and J calls and clone size are given by that table; D and trimming were obtained from the DNA. The data hold roughly 38,000 clones, with about 83% observed a single time. The CDR3 loop spans 14 amino acids. Germline loops: CDR1 MNHEY, CDR2 SVGAGI. Between the trimmed V and J ends, which lost 5 bases and 9 bases, there was a span of 20 bases. Sequencing input: peripheral blood. This TCR came from a man in his 60s with active COVID-19. The chain is built from TRBV6-5 and TRBJ2-7; TRBD1 is a possible D gene (6 bases). The CDR3 spells CASSPRGASSGQYF. The DNA for the CDR3 is TGTGCCAGCAGTCCCAGGGGAGCGAGCTCAGGGCAGTACTTC.